This T cell receptor (beta chain) derives from a study of CD8 T cells in ankylosing spondylitis. Study-level results: Disease-linked clones proved CD8+ and comparatively uncommon in peripheral blood. What appeared characteristic of ankylosing spondylitis blood was a TCR beta motif of about eight highly homologous variants. Earlier reports found some motif variants in synovial fluid and blood in reactive arthritis.

This clonotype has more than one count but fewer than ten. Its target is not known. Each CDR3 protein is one row after TCRdb ran MiXCR on the 5' RACE reads. This repertoire shows over 450,000 distinct CDR3 sequences, roughly 13% found once; its top ten account for under 7.5%. The TCR sequence derives from a male donor with ankylosing spondylitis. Sequenced sample: blood, either unsorted or a sorted T cell fraction (not recorded which).

CDR3 nucleotide sequence: TGCGCCAGCAGGAGAACAGGAGGTCAAGGATATGAGCAGTTCTTC. This encodes CASRRTGGQGYEQFF. The chain couples TRBV5-1 to TRBJ2-1, with D possibly being TRBD1 or TRBD2 (5 bases each). With 5 bases removed from V and 8 bases from J, the gap between germline ends came to 20 bases. Germline-derived CDR1 and CDR2 are SGHRS and YFSETQ. CDR3 size: 15 residues.